A selection of T cell receptor beta chains follows, all from one sample in a study of cytomegalovirus exposure and HLA in healthy donors. Libraries were prepared by immunoSEQ multiplex PCR; TCRdb keeps only in-frame clonotypes and omits some of them. The table has about 90,000 clones, over 70% seen once; the top ten hold approximately 20%. The material sequenced was PBMCs. The receptors here all came from a man in his thirties or forties in good health and CMV-seropositive. Both conserved end residues are part of each CDR3. The order of the fields is CDR3 protein, CDR3 DNA, V gene, J gene, D gene, clone size. A D gene is named only where the DNA matches it firmly. Clone size is not always given. Where it is, it says once, few, many or a class for expanded clones.

cdr3_aa: CASSYEGETGELFF; cdr3_nt: TGTGCCAGCAGTTACGAGGGGGAAACCGGGGAGCTGTTTTTT; v_call: TRBV6-6; j_call: TRBJ2-2; d_call: -; clone_size: -
cdr3_aa: CASGAWSEKLFF; cdr3_nt: TGTGCCAGCGGGGCATGGAGTGAAAAACTGTTTTTT; v_call: TRBV27; j_call: TRBJ1-4; d_call: -; clone_size: few
cdr3_aa: CASSPAGSQAYEQYF; cdr3_nt: TGTGCCAGCAGTCCGGCGGGCAGTCAAGCCTACGAGCAGTACTTC; v_call: TRBV5-6; j_call: TRBJ2-7; d_call: -; clone_size: -
cdr3_aa: CASLGESGGGTDTQYF; cdr3_nt: TGTGCCAGCTTAGGGGAGTCAGGGGGAGGCACAGATACGCAGTATTTT; v_call: TRBV9; j_call: TRBJ2-3; d_call: TRBD1; clone_size: -
cdr3_aa: CASSLDGRLQVDEQFF; cdr3_nt: TGCGCCAGCAGCTTGGACGGGAGGCTCCAAGTAGATGAGCAGTTCTTC; v_call: TRBV5-1; j_call: TRBJ2-1; d_call: TRBD2; clone_size: -
cdr3_aa: CASRTAGQGDVLTF; cdr3_nt: TGTGCCAGCAGGACCGCGGGACAGGGGGACGTCCTGACTTTC; v_call: TRBV2; j_call: TRBJ2-6; d_call: TRBD1; clone_size: -
cdr3_aa: CASRGPAGEAQETQYF; cdr3_nt: TGTGCCAGCAGAGGACCAGCGGGGGAAGCACAAGAGACCCAGTACTTC; v_call: TRBV28; j_call: TRBJ2-5; d_call: TRBD2; clone_size: -
cdr3_aa: CSVGTGDRTEAFF; cdr3_nt: TGCAGCGTTGGGACAGGGGACCGAACTGAAGCTTTCTTT; v_call: TRBV29-1; j_call: TRBJ1-1; d_call: TRBD1; clone_size: -
cdr3_aa: CASSRVERGQDTQYF; cdr3_nt: TGTGCCAGCAGTAGGGTAGAGCGGGGGCAAGATACGCAGTATTTT; v_call: TRBV6-5; j_call: TRBJ2-3; d_call: TRBD2; clone_size: few
cdr3_aa: CASSWGQGDYEQYF; cdr3_nt: TGTGCCAGCAGCTGGGGACAGGGAGACTACGAGCAGTACTTC; v_call: TRBV5-6; j_call: TRBJ2-7; d_call: TRBD1; clone_size: -
cdr3_aa: CASSIRLNTEAFF; cdr3_nt: TGTGCCAGCAGCATCAGGTTGAACACTGAAGCTTTCTTT; v_call: TRBV27; j_call: TRBJ1-1; d_call: -; clone_size: few
cdr3_aa: CASSSIRGTGNQPQHF; cdr3_nt: TGTGCCAGCAGTTCCATCAGGGGAACTGGAAATCAGCCCCAGCATTTT; v_call: TRBV28; j_call: TRBJ1-5; d_call: -; clone_size: -
cdr3_aa: CASSRGVNTEAFF; cdr3_nt: TGTGCCAGTAGTAGGGGCGTGAACACTGAAGCTTTCTTT; v_call: TRBV19; j_call: TRBJ1-1; d_call: -; clone_size: -
cdr3_aa: CASSPLTGETDTQYF; cdr3_nt: TGTGCCAGCAGCCCCCTAACAGGGGAAACAGATACGCAGTATTTT; v_call: TRBV14; j_call: TRBJ2-3; d_call: TRBD1; clone_size: -
cdr3_aa: CASSLPGGGRYNEQFF; cdr3_nt: TGTGCCAGCAGCCTCCCGGGCGGGGGGAGATACAATGAGCAGTTCTTC; v_call: TRBV14; j_call: TRBJ2-1; d_call: TRBD2; clone_size: few
cdr3_aa: CASSLERGTEAFF; cdr3_nt: TGTGCCAGCAGCTTAGAGAGGGGGACTGAAGCTTTCTTT; v_call: TRBV11-3; j_call: TRBJ1-1; d_call: -; clone_size: -
cdr3_aa: CASSLTSGAYNEQFF; cdr3_nt: TGCGCCAGCAGTTTGACTAGCGGGGCTTACAATGAGCAGTTCTTC; v_call: TRBV5-1; j_call: TRBJ2-1; d_call: TRBD2; clone_size: -
cdr3_aa: CASSLGSPANYGYPF; cdr3_nt: TGTGCCAGCAGCTTAGGTTCCCCCGCTAACTATGGCTACCCCTTC; v_call: TRBV7-9; j_call: TRBJ1-2; d_call: -; clone_size: few